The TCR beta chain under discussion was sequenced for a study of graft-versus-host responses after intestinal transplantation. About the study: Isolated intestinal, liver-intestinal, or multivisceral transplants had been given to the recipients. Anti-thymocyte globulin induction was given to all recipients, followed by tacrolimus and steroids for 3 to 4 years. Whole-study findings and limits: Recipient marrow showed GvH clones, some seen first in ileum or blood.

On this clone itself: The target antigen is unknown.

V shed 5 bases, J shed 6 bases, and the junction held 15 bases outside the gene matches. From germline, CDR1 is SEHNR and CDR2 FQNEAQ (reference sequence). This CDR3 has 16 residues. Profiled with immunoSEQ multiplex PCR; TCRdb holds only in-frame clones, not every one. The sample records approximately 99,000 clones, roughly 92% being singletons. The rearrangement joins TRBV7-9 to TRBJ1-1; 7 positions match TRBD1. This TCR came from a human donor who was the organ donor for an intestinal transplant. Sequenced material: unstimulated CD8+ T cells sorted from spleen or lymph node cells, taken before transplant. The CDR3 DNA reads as TGTGCCAGCAGCGAACCGGATGTGACAGGGTACCCTGAAGCTTTCTTT. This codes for CASSEPDVTGYPEAFF.